Below are 11 T cell receptor beta chains sequenced from a single sample in a study of blood T cell repertoires in COVID-19. The method was immunoSEQ multiplex PCR; TCRdb's version includes in-frame clones alone and lacks a portion of them. The table has roughly 150,000 clones, over 70% seen once. The specimen was PBMCs or T cells enriched from blood (not recorded which). The receptors come from a woman aged 55-75 years who had recovered from COVID-19.

The chain combines TRBV5-1 with TRBJ1-1; 7 positions match TRBD1. V was pared by 0 bases and J by 12 bases, with 8 bases of the junction left unmatched. Per the germline V gene, CDR1 is SGHRS and CDR2 is YFSETQ. The CDR3 is made up of 13 amino acids. CDR3 sequence (DNA): TGCGCCAGCAGCTTGGATCTGACAGGGAGGCCTTTCTTT. It encodes CASSLDLTGRPFF.

The rearrangement links TRBV30 to TRBJ2-1, with D maybe TRBD2 (6 bases). V lost 1 base to trimming and J lost 4 bases, with 26 bases between them. The CDR3 runs to 19 residues. Germline V lookup: CDR1 GTSNPN, CDR2 SVGIG (reference sequence). CDR3 coding DNA: TGTGCCTGGAGTGGCTGGGAACAGGACACCTGGAGGGGTTACAATGAGCAGTTCTTC. Translating it yields CAWSGWEQDTWRGYNEQFF.

This rearrangement joins TRBV15 to TRBJ1-5, with D possibly TRBD1 on 5 matching bases. Trimming shortened V by 2 bases and J by 4 bases, and 12 bases separated the two germline ends. The V gene's germline CDR1 is LNHNV and CDR2 YYDKDF (reference sequence). The CDR3 has 15 amino acids. CDR3 nucleotide sequence: TGTGCCACCAGCAGACCTGCGGACAAGAATCAGCCCCAGCATTTT. Protein sequence: CATSRPADKNQPQHF.

The rearrangement uses TRBV2 and TRBJ1-4, with unresolved D. The CDR3 runs 13 residues. CDR1 and CDR2 from the germline V gene are SNHLY and FYNNEI. The V end lost 7 bases, the J end lost 4 bases, and 10 bases lay between the germline ends. The CDR3 loop reads CASNRAVNEKLFF. Here the CDR3 DNA reads TGTGCCAGCAACCGAGCGGTTAATGAAAAACTGTTTTTT.

The V and J genes are TRBV6-5 and TRBJ2-7; 7 bases fit TRBD2. CDR1 and CDR2 (germline): MNHEY, SVGAGI. The J segment lost 0 bases and the V segment lost 0 bases, leaving 5 bases of the junction unmatched. This CDR3 has 16 residues. The CDR3 here is CASSYSTGGSSYEQYF. The CDR3 nucleotides are TGTGCCAGCAGTTACTCGACCGGCGGGAGCTCCTACGAGCAGTACTTC.

The J gene is TRBJ1-4, the V gene TRBV2, with 10 bases lining up with TRBD1. Unmatched junction bases numbered 4, after V lost 3 bases and J lost 6 bases. Germline assignment: CDR1 SNHLY and CDR2 FYNNEI. The CDR3 has 15 residues. CDR3 in DNA: TGTGCCAGCAGTGAGAGACAGGGGGCTTATGAAAAACTGTTTTTT. Amino acids: CASSERQGAYEKLFF.

A single count supports this clone. V gene TRBV21-1 combines with J gene TRBJ1-2. TRBV21-1 is tagged as a pseudogene. CDR3 length: 14 residues. CDR3 amino acids: CASRMGGPNYGYTF. In DNA form, the CDR3 reads TGTGCCAGCAGAATGGGAGGGCCTAACTATGGCTACACCTTC.

The rearrangement links TRBV19 to TRBJ2-1; TRBD2 aligns across 8 bases. In germline, CDR1 is LNHDA, CDR2 SQIVND (reference sequence). This CDR3 is 15 amino acids long. Losses at the gene ends were 6 bases for V and 2 bases for J; bases not matched to a gene: 6. The CDR3 is CASSDRLAPYNEQFF. DNA of the CDR3: TGTGCCAGTAGCGACCGACTAGCGCCCTACAATGAGCAGTTCTTC.

CDR3 bases: TGTGCCAGCAGCTTAATGCTAGCGGGGGGGGGCAATGAGCAGTTCTTC. Protein sequence: CASSLMLAGGGNEQFF. This chain uses TRBV11-2 with TRBJ2-1, with 12 positions matching TRBD2. CDR3 length: 16 amino acids. V lost 2 bases to trimming and J lost 6 bases; unmatched junction nucleotides: 5. Germline V CDR1 and CDR2: SGHAT, FQNNGV.

Remarks on this clone: This clone may be a read error of a much larger clone one base away. The chain carries TRBV7-2 and TRBJ1-1; perhaps TRBD1 as D (5 bases). CDR1 and CDR2 (germline): SGHTA, FQGNSA. This CDR3 comprises 13 residues. The germline V and J ends were trimmed by 2 bases and 2 bases, with 6 bases remaining between them. The CDR3 region has the DNA TGTGCCAGCAGCTTATGGGGCAACACTGAAGCTTTCTTT. Its protein is CASSLWGNTEAFF.

The rearrangement links TRBV5-1 to TRBJ2-2, with a weak D call TRBD1 (7 bases). Trimming shortened V by 4 bases and J by 2 bases, and 9 bases separated the two germline ends. Looked up from germline, CDR1 is SGHRS and CDR2 is YFSETQ. The CDR3 totals 14 residues. CDR3 loop: CASSQGGNTGELFF. The CDR3 DNA sequence: TGCGCCAGCAGCCAGGGGGGAAACACCGGGGAGCTGTTTTTT.